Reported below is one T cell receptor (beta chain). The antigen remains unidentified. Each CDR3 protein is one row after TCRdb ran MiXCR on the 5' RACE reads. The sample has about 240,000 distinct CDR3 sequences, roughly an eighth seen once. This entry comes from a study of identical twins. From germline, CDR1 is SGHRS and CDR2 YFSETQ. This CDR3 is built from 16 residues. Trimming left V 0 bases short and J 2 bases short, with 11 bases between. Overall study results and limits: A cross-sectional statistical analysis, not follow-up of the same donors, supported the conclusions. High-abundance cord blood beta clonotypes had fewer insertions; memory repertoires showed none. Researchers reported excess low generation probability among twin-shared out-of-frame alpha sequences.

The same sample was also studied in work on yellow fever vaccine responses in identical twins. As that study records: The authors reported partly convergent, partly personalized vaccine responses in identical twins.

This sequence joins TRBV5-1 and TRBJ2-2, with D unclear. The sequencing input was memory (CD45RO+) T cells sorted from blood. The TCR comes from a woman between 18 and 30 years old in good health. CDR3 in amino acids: CASSLAVQINTGELFF. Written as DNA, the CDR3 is TGCGCCAGCAGCTTGGCCGTCCAGATTAACACCGGGGAGCTGTTTTTT.